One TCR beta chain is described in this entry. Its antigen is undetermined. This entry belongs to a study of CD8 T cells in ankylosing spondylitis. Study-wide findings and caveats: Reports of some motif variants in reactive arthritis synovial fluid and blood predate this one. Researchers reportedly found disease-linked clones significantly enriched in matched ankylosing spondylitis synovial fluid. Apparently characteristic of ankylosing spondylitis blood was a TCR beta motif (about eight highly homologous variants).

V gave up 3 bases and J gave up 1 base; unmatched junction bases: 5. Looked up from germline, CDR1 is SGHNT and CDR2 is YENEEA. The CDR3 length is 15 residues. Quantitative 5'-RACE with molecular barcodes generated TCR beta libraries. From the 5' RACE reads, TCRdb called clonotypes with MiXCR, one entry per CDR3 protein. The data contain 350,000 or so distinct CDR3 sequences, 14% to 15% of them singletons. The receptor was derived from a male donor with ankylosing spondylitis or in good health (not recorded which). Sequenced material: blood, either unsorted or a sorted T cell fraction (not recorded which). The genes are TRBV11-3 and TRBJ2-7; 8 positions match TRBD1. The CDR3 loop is CASSLYRDRSYEQYF. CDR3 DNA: TGTGCCAGCAGCTTGTACCGGGACAGGTCCTACGAGCAGTACTTC. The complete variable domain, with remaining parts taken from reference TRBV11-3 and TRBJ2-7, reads EAGVVQSPRYKIIEKKQPVAFWCNPISGHNTLYWYLQNLGQGPELLIRYENEEAVDDSQLPKDRFSAERLKGVDSTLKIQPAELGDSAVYLCASSLYRDRSYEQYFGPGTRLTVT.